Included here is one T cell receptor beta chain sequence, with context. Its antigen is currently unknown. The data belong to a study of blood T cells in healthy people across ages. About the study: Capture via template switching afforded approximately one barcoded beta molecule per two T cells.

Study-wide points: Older individuals had lower TCR beta diversity per million T cells (the decline was roughly linear).

Primed by a sample-barcoded 5' primer and a J-beta primer mix, a second PCR proceeded for roughly 6 to 12 cycles. Any given sample supplied a minimum of 3 million CDR3-containing paired-end reads. From the 5' RACE reads, TCRdb called clonotypes with MiXCR, one entry per CDR3 protein. The sample has about 1.1 million distinct CDR3 sequences, 35% to 40% seen once. J lost 2 bases, V lost 1 base, and 5 bases had no gene match. Germline CDR1 and CDR2: SGDLS and YYNGEE. CDR3 length: 17 residues. Sequencing was performed on blood. The V gene is TRBV9, the J gene TRBJ1-4; TRBD1 aligns across 10 bases. The sequence came from a man younger than 35 in good health. The DNA of the CDR3 is TGTGCCAGCAGCGTATATGGACAGGGGGAGACTAATGAAAAACTGTTTTTT. Translated: CASSVYGQGETNEKLFF.